The rows below give T cell receptor beta chains drawn from one sample of a study of T cells in Graves' hyperthyroidism and ophthalmopathy. TCRdb independently ran MiXCR on the multiplex PCR reads; one entry per CDR3 protein. The sample has roughly 570,000 distinct CDR3 sequences; around 42% are singletons. Source material: peripheral blood or thyroid tissue (not recorded which). The origin of the receptors is a young woman with Graves' hyperthyroidism. CDR3s include the opening cysteine and the closing phenylalanine or tryptophan. The D gene is left open where the match is weak. Size values are once, few and many counts, or a class for expanded clones, and some rows have none.

J gene: TRBJ2-3; clone size: -; CDR3 length: 15; V gene: TRBV10-2; D gene: TRBD1; CDR3 protein: CASNQAGQGADTQYF; CDR3 DNA: TGCGCCAGCAACCAAGCGGGACAGGGCGCAGATACGCAGTATTTT
J gene: TRBJ1-1; clone size: many; CDR3 length: 16; V gene: TRBV7-3; D gene: -; CDR3 protein: CASSLTPGNMNTEAFF; CDR3 DNA: TGTGCCAGCAGCTTAACCCCAGGGAACATGAACACTGAAGCTTTCTTT
J gene: TRBJ2-6; clone size: many; CDR3 length: 18; V gene: TRBV5-1; D gene: -; CDR3 protein: CASHVPGGGEAGANVLTF; CDR3 DNA: TGCGCCAGCCACGTACCAGGGGGAGGAGAAGCTGGGGCCAACGTCCTGACTTTC
J gene: TRBJ2-5; clone size: -; CDR3 length: 16; V gene: TRBV7-9; D gene: TRBD1; CDR3 protein: CASSHTGTDPQETQYF; CDR3 DNA: TGTGCCAGCAGCCACACCGGGACAGACCCCCAAGAGACCCAGTACTTC
J gene: TRBJ1-5; clone size: -; CDR3 length: 11; V gene: TRBV29-1; D gene: -; CDR3 protein: CSVEGVGYEHF; CDR3 DNA: TGCAGCGTTGAAGGGGTTGGCTACGAGCATTTT
J gene: TRBJ1-5; clone size: -; CDR3 length: 16; V gene: TRBV6-5; D gene: -; CDR3 protein: CASSSPPDTYNQPQHF; CDR3 DNA: TGTGCCAGCTCCTCCCCCCCGGACACCTACAATCAGCCCCAGCATTTT
J gene: TRBJ1-4; clone size: many; CDR3 length: 15; V gene: TRBV7-2; D gene: -; CDR3 protein: CASSSTIDFNEKLFF; CDR3 DNA: TGTGCCAGCAGCTCCACCATAGACTTTAATGAAAAACTGTTTTTT
J gene: TRBJ1-5; clone size: -; CDR3 length: 12; V gene: TRBV29-1; D gene: -; CDR3 protein: CSTRGGPDNEHF; CDR3 DNA: TGCAGCACCCGGGGGGGACCGGACAATGAGCATTTT
J gene: TRBJ2-1; clone size: -; CDR3 length: 15; V gene: TRBV2; D gene: TRBD2; CDR3 protein: CASTEGFSGRNEQFF; CDR3 DNA: TGTGCCAGCACCGAAGGATTTAGCGGGAGAAATGAGCAGTTCTTC
J gene: TRBJ2-7; clone size: -; CDR3 length: 11; V gene: TRBV24-1; D gene: -; CDR3 protein: CATSDGPLGYF; CDR3 DNA: TGTGCCACCAGTGACGGTCCTCTGGGGTACTTC
J gene: TRBJ1-1; clone size: -; CDR3 length: 14; V gene: TRBV7-2; D gene: -; CDR3 protein: CASSLARKNTEAFF; CDR3 DNA: TGTGCCAGCAGCTTAGCCAGGAAGAACACTGAAGCTTTCTTT
J gene: TRBJ2-1; clone size: many; CDR3 length: 14; V gene: TRBV11-3; D gene: -; CDR3 protein: CASGQEGSYNEQFF; CDR3 DNA: TGTGCCAGCGGGCAAGAGGGGTCCTACAATGAGCAGTTCTTC
J gene: TRBJ2-7; clone size: -; CDR3 length: 15; V gene: TRBV15; D gene: TRBD2; CDR3 protein: CATSSEPGLAFEQYF; CDR3 DNA: TGTGCCACCAGCAGTGAACCGGGACTAGCTTTCGAGCAGTACTTC
J gene: TRBJ2-2; clone size: many; CDR3 length: 15; V gene: TRBV5-1; D gene: -; CDR3 protein: CASSLLGQHTGELFF; CDR3 DNA: TGCGCCAGCAGCTTGTTGGGGCAGCACACCGGGGAGCTGTTTTTT
J gene: TRBJ1-1; clone size: many; CDR3 length: 12; V gene: TRBV9; D gene: -; CDR3 protein: CASSVDGTEAFF; CDR3 DNA: TGTGCCAGCAGCGTAGACGGGACTGAAGCTTTCTTT
J gene: TRBJ2-7; clone size: -; CDR3 length: 14; V gene: TRBV5-1; D gene: TRBD2; CDR3 protein: CASSAPGGGYEQYF; CDR3 DNA: TGTGCCAGCTCAGCACCCGGGGGGGGCTACGAGCAGTACTTC
J gene: TRBJ1-1; clone size: -; CDR3 length: 16; V gene: TRBV7-2; D gene: TRBD1; CDR3 protein: CASSFGTGGWVAEAFF; CDR3 DNA: TGTGCCAGCAGCTTCGGGACAGGGGGGTGGGTCGCTGAAGCTTTCTTT
J gene: TRBJ1-5; clone size: few; CDR3 length: 15; V gene: TRBV6-6; D gene: -; CDR3 protein: CASSPRPGDNQPQHF; CDR3 DNA: TGTGCCAGCTCCCCCAGGCCAGGGGATAATCAGCCCCAGCATTTT
J gene: TRBJ2-6; clone size: many; CDR3 length: 18; V gene: TRBV15; D gene: -; CDR3 protein: CATSRGLGTASGANVLTF; CDR3 DNA: TGTGCCACCAGCAGAGGATTGGGGACCGCTTCTGGGGCCAACGTCCTGACTTTC
J gene: TRBJ1-2; clone size: many; CDR3 length: 16; V gene: TRBV7-2; D gene: -; CDR3 protein: CASSIGGGSVNYGYTF; CDR3 DNA: TGTGCCAGCAGCATAGGGGGGGGATCCGTTAACTATGGCTACACCTTC
J gene: TRBJ2-3; clone size: -; CDR3 length: 14; V gene: TRBV6-5; D gene: -; CDR3 protein: CASRRGRGTDTQYF; CDR3 DNA: TGTGCCAGCCGGCGTGGCCGCGGCACAGATACGCAGTATTTT
J gene: TRBJ1-1; clone size: -; CDR3 length: 11; V gene: TRBV5-1; D gene: -; CDR3 protein: CASSLADGGEF; CDR3 DNA: TGCGCCAGCAGCTTGGCGGACGGGGGCGAGTTT
J gene: TRBJ1-1; clone size: -; CDR3 length: 15; V gene: TRBV25-1; D gene: -; CDR3 protein: CASSARARGRTEAFF; CDR3 DNA: TGTGCCAGCAGTGCTAGAGCTCGGGGCCGCACTGAAGCTTTCTTT
J gene: TRBJ2-5; clone size: -; CDR3 length: 14; V gene: TRBV5-1; D gene: -; CDR3 protein: CASRATPTAETQYF; CDR3 DNA: TGCGCCAGCAGGGCGACCCCGACGGCAGAGACCCAGTACTTC
J gene: TRBJ1-4; clone size: -; CDR3 length: 11; V gene: TRBV29-1; D gene: -; CDR3 protein: CSVGGREKLFF; CDR3 DNA: TGCAGCGTTGGGGGCAGGGAAAAACTGTTTTTT
J gene: TRBJ2-5; clone size: -; CDR3 length: 14; V gene: TRBV7-9; D gene: TRBD2; CDR3 protein: CASSPGTRGETQYF; CDR3 DNA: TGTGCCAGCAGCCCGGGGACTAGAGGGGAGACCCAGTACTTC
J gene: TRBJ1-3; clone size: -; CDR3 length: 19; V gene: TRBV10-3; D gene: TRBD1; CDR3 protein: CAISDPTRSRDRGRNTIYF; CDR3 DNA: TGTGCCATCAGTGACCCCACGAGGAGCCGGGACAGGGGAAGAAACACCATATATTTT
J gene: TRBJ2-7; clone size: -; CDR3 length: 14; V gene: TRBV19; D gene: TRBD2; CDR3 protein: CACSQGLASYERYF; CDR3 DNA: TGTGCCTGTAGCCAGGGACTAGCGTCCTACGAGCGGTACTTC
J gene: TRBJ1-3; clone size: many; CDR3 length: 13; V gene: TRBV6-6; D gene: -; CDR3 protein: CASSYALGNTIYF; CDR3 DNA: TGTGCCAGCAGTTACGCATTAGGAAACACCATATATTTT
J gene: TRBJ2-5; clone size: once; CDR3 length: 15; V gene: TRBV7-2; D gene: -; CDR3 protein: CASSGGAERKETQYF; CDR3 DNA: TGTGCCAGCAGCGGGGGGGCAGAGAGGAAAGAGACCCAGTACTTC
J gene: TRBJ2-7; clone size: -; CDR3 length: 13; V gene: TRBV20-1; D gene: TRBD2; CDR3 protein: CSASTSGVYEQYF; CDR3 DNA: TGCAGTGCCTCGACTAGCGGGGTCTACGAGCAGTACTTC
J gene: TRBJ2-7; clone size: many; CDR3 length: 16; V gene: TRBV4-2; D gene: -; CDR3 protein: CASSQMERSSEYEQYF; CDR3 DNA: TGTGCCAGCAGCCAGATGGAGAGGTCTAGCGAGTACGAGCAGTACTTC
J gene: TRBJ1-4; clone size: once; CDR3 length: 14; V gene: TRBV14; D gene: -; CDR3 protein: CATTDEDSRGKLFF; CDR3 DNA: TGTGCCACCACCGATGAGGACAGCCGAGGAAAACTGTTTTTT
J gene: TRBJ2-1; clone size: -; CDR3 length: 13; V gene: TRBV5-1; D gene: TRBD2; CDR3 protein: CASSGTRYNEQFF; CDR3 DNA: TGCGCCAGCAGCGGGACTAGGTACAATGAGCAGTTCTTC
J gene: TRBJ1-1; clone size: many; CDR3 length: 14; V gene: TRBV7-9; D gene: -; CDR3 protein: CASSLAGRAVEAFF; CDR3 DNA: TGTGCCAGCAGCCTGGCCGGCAGGGCGGTTGAAGCTTTCTTT
J gene: TRBJ1-1; clone size: many; CDR3 length: 12; V gene: TRBV20-1; D gene: -; CDR3 protein: CSAIPRNTEAFF; CDR3 DNA: TGCAGTGCCATACCGAGGAACACTGAAGCTTTCTTT
J gene: TRBJ1-2; clone size: -; CDR3 length: 13; V gene: TRBV14; D gene: -; CDR3 protein: CASGQATFNGYTF; CDR3 DNA: TGTGCCAGCGGTCAAGCCACCTTTAATGGCTACACCTTC
J gene: TRBJ1-6; clone size: -; CDR3 length: 14; V gene: TRBV18; D gene: -; CDR3 protein: CASSPGQNNSPLHF; CDR3 DNA: TGTGCCAGCTCACCGGGTCAGAATAATTCACCCCTCCACTTT
J gene: TRBJ2-3; clone size: -; CDR3 length: 15; V gene: TRBV20-1; D gene: TRBD2; CDR3 protein: CSARDGLGGTDTQYF; CDR3 DNA: TGCAGTGCTAGAGATGGACTAGGAGGAACAGATACGCAGTATTTT
J gene: TRBJ1-5; clone size: -; CDR3 length: 17; V gene: TRBV5-1; D gene: TRBD1; CDR3 protein: CASSLAGEGAGNQPQHF; CDR3 DNA: TGCGCCAGCAGCTTGGCCGGAGAGGGGGCCGGCAATCAGCCCCAGCATTTT
J gene: TRBJ1-5; clone size: -; CDR3 length: 14; V gene: TRBV27; D gene: TRBD1; CDR3 protein: CASTFRQGGQPQHF; CDR3 DNA: TGTGCCAGCACTTTCAGACAGGGGGGTCAGCCCCAGCATTTT